Given below is one TCR beta chain in context. Its antigen is unknown. It has no much larger one-base neighbor in the sample; base qualities were not kept. The data were obtained in a study of T-cell reconstitution after alpha-beta-depleted transplantation in children (TCRdb year 2016). About the study as a whole: The study quantitatively tracked T-cell immune reconstitution after TCRalphabeta/CD19-depleted allogeneic hematopoietic cell transplantation in children using TCR repertoire profiling.

Library generation was performed with PCR. Sequencing relied on an Illumina HiSeq 2500. TCR library preparation used molecular barcoding, with unique molecular identifiers applied to normalize quantification of the TCRbeta repertoire. TCRdb ran its own pipeline on the public reads, namely fastp trimming at Q25 and MiXCR clone calling, and kept in-frame beta chains. Identical CDR3 proteins give one entry, which carries the most common genes and DNA. This sample has 640,000 or so distinct CDR3 sequences in its table, and roughly 17% of those were observed once. About 1.1% of the sample is in the top ten clones. Taken from the germline V gene, the CDR1 and CDR2 loops are LGHNA and YSLEER. Here V drops 3 bases and J drops 5 bases, and the junction holds 9 bases not matched to any gene. From its cysteine to its phenylalanine, the CDR3 spans 17 amino acids. Only CDR3 DNA remains: 51 bases, in frame from the first base.

This TCR was recovered from a human donor who donated a stem cell graft to a child with acute myeloid leukemia. This material consisted of PBMCs from the stem cell graft donor, taken from the stem cell graft. This chain joins TRBV4-3 to TRBJ1-6; 8 central nucleotides agree with TRBD1. The CDR3 reads CASSQSNRGYNNSPLHF. Here is the DNA: TGCGCCAGCAGCCAGTCTAACAGGGGGTACAATAATTCACCCCTCCACTTT.